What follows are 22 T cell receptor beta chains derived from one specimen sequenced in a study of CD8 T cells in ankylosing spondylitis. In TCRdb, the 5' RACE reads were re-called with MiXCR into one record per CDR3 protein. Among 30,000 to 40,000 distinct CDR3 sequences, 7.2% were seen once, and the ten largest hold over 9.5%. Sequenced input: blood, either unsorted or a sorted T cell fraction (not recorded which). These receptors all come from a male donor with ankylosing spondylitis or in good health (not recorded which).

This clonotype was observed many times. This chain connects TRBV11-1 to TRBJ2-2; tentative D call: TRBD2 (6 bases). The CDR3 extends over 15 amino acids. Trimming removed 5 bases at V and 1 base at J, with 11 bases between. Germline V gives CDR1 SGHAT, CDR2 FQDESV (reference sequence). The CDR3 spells CASSETRQNTGELFF. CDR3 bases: TGTGCCAGCAGCGAGACTAGACAGAACACCGGGGAGCTGTTTTTT. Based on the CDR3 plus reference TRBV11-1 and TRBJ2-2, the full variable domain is EAEVAQSPRYKITEKSQAVAFWCDPISGHATLYWYRQILGQGPELLVQFQDESVVDDSQLPKDRFSAERLKGVDSTLKIQPAELGDSAMYLCASSETRQNTGELFFGEGSRLTVL.

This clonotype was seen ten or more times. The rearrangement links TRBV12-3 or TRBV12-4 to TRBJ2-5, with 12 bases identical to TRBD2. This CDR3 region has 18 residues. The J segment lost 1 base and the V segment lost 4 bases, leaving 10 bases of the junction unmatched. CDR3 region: CASSSARLAGASQETQYF. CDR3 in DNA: TGTGCCAGCAGTTCCGCCCGACTAGCGGGAGCCTCCCAAGAGACCCAGTACTTC.

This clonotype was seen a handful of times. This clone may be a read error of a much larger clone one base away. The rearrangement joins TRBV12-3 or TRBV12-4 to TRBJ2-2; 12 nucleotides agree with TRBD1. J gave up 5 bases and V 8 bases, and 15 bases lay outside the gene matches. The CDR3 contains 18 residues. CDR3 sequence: CASCPTPGQGARTGELFF. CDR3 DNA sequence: TGTGCCAGCTGTCCCACCCCGGGACAGGGGGCTCGGACCGGGGAGCTGTTTTTT.

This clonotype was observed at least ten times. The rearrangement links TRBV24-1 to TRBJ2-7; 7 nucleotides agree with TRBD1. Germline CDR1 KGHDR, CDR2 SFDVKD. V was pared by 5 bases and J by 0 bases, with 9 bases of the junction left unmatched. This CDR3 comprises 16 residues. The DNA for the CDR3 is TGTGCCACCAGTGCGCACGGGACAGTTAGCTCCTACGAGCAGTACTTC. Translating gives CATSAHGTVSSYEQYF.

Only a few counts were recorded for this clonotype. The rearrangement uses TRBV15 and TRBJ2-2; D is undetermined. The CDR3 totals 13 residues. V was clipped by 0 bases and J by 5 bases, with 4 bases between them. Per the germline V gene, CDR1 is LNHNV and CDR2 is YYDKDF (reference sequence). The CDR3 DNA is TGTGCCACCAGCAGAGATAAGACCGGGGAGCTGTTTTTT. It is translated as CATSRDKTGELFF.

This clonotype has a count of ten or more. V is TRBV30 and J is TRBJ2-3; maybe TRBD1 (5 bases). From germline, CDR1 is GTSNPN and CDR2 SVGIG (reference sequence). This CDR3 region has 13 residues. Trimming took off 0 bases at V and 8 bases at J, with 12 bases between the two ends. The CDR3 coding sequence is TGTGCCTGGAGTGTACGCGGTAGGGGTACGCAGTATTTT. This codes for CAWSVRGRGTQYF.

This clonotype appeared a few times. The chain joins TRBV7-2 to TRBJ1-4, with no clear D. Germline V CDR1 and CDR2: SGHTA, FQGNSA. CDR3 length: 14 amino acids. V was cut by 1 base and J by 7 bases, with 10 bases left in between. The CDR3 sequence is CASSLVVASEKLFF. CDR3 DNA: TGTGCCAGCAGCTTAGTAGTGGCGAGTGAAAAACTGTTTTTT.

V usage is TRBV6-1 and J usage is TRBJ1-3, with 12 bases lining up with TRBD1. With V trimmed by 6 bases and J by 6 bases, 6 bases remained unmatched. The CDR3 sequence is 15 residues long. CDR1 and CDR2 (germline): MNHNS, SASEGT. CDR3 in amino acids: CASRPGTGGVNTIYF. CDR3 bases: TGTGCCAGCAGACCCGGGACAGGGGGCGTAAACACCATATATTTT.

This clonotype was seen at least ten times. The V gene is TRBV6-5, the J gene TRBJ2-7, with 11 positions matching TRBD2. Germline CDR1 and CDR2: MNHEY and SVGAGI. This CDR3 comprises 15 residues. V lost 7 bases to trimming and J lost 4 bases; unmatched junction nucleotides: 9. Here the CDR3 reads CASKFSLAGAYEQYF. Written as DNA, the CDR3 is TGTGCCAGCAAGTTCTCACTAGCGGGAGCTTACGAGCAGTACTTC.

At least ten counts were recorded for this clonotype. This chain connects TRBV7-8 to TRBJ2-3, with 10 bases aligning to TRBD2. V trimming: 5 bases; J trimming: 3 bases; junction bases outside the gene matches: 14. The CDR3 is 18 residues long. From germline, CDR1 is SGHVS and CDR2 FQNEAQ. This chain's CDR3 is CASSPIQGTSVRTDTQYF. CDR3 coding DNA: TGTGCCAGCAGCCCAATCCAGGGGACTAGCGTACGGACAGATACGCAGTATTTT. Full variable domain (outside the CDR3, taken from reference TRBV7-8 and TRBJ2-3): GAGVSQSPRYKVAKRGQDVALRCDPISGHVSLFWYQQALGQGPEFLTYFQNEAQLDKSGLPSDRFFAERPEGSVSTLKIQRTQQEDSAVYLCASSPIQGTSVRTDTQYFGPGTRLTVL.

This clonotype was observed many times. The CDR3 nucleotides are TGTGCCAGCAGTAAAGGGGTAGAGACCCAGTACTTC. Translation: CASSKGVETQYF. The J gene is TRBJ2-5, the V gene TRBV28; D perhaps matches TRBD1 (5 bases). The CDR3 runs to 12 residues. V lost 5 bases, J lost 4 bases, and 8 bases lay in between. Germline values: CDR1 MDHEN, CDR2 SYDVKM.

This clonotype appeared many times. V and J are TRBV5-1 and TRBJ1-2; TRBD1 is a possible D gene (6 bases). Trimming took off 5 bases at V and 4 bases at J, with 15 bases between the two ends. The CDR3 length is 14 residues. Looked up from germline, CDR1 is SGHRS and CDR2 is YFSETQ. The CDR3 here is CASRATGEIYGYTF. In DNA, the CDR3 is TGCGCCAGCAGAGCGACAGGCGAGATCTATGGCTACACCTTC.

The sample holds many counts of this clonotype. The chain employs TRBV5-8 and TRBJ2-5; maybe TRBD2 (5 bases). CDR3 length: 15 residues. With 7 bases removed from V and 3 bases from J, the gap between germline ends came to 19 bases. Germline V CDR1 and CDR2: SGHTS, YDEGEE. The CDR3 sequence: CASFRRLSSKETQYF. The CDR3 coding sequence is TGTGCCAGCTTTCGCAGACTATCGTCGAAAGAGACCCAGTACTTC.

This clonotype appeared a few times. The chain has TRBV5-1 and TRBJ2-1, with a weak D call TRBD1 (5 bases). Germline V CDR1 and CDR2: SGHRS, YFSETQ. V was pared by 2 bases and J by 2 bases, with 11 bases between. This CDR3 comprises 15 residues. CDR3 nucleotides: TGCGCCAGCAGCTTTCAGGGCCTAACCTACAATGAGCAGTTCTTC. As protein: CASSFQGLTYNEQFF.

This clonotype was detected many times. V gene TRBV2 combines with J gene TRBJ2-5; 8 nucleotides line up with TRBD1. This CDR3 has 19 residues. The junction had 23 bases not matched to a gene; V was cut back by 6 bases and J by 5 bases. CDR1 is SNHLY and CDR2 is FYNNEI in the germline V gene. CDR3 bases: TGTGCCAGCAGGCGAAACCCCCTCCCCCTGGGACAGGCGGGCGAGACCCAGTACTTC. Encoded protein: CASRRNPLPLGQAGETQYF.

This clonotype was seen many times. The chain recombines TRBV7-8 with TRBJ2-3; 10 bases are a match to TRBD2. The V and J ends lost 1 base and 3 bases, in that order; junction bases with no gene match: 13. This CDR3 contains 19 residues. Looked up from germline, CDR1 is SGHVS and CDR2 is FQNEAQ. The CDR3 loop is CASSLGTSGRRTGTDTQYF. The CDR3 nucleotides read TGTGCCAGCAGCTTAGGGACTAGCGGAAGGAGGACGGGGACAGATACGCAGTATTTT.

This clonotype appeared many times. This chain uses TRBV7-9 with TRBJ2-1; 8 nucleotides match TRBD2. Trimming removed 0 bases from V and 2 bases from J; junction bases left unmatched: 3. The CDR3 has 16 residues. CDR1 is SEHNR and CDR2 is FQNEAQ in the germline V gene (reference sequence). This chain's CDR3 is CASSLALAAPYNEQFF. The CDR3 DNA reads TGTGCCAGCAGCTTAGCACTAGCGGCCCCCTACAATGAGCAGTTCTTC.

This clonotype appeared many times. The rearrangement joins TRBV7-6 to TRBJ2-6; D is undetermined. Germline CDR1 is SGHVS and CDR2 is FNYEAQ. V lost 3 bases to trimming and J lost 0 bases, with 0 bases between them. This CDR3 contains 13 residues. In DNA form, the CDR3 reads TGTGCCAGCAGCTTCTCTGGGGCCAACGTCCTGACTTTC. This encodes CASSFSGANVLTF.

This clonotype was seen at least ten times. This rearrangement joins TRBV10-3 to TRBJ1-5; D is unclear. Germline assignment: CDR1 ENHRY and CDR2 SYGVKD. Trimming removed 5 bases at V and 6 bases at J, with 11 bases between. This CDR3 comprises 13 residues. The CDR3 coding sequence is TGTGCCATCAGTCATTGGGAGGGTCAGCCCCAGCATTTT. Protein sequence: CAISHWEGQPQHF.

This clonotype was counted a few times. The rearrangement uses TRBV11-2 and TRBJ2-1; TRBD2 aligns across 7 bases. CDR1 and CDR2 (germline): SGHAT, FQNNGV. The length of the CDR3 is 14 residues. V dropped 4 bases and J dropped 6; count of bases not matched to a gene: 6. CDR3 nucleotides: TGTGCCAGCAGCTCCACCTCGGGGGGCAATGAGCAGTTCTTC. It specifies CASSSTSGGNEQFF. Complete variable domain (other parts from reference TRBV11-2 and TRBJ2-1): EAGVAQSPRYKIIEKRQSVAFWCNPISGHATLYWYQQILGQGPKLLIQFQNNGVVDDSQLPKDRFSAERLKGVDSTLKIQPAKLEDSAVYLCASSSTSGGNEQFFGPGTRLTVL.

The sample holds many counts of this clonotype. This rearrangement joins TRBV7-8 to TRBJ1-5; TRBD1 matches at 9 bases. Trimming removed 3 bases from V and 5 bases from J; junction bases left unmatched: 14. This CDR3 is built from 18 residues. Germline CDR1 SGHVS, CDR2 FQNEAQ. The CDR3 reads CASSFPGQGSILDQPQHF. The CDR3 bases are TGTGCCAGCAGCTTTCCGGGACAGGGTTCTATTTTGGATCAGCCCCAGCATTTT.

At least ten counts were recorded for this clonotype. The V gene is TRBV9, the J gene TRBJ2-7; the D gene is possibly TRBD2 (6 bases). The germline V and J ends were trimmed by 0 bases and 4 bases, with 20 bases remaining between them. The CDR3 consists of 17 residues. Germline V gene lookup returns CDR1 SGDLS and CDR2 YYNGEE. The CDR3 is CASSVGVMGGGSYEQYF. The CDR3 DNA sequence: TGTGCCAGCAGCGTAGGTGTTATGGGGGGAGGATCGTACGAGCAGTACTTC.